This T cell receptor beta chain was captured by sequencing in a study of T cells in Graves' hyperthyroidism and ophthalmopathy. Amplification targeted TCR beta CDR3 regions from RNA transcripts. TCR CDR3 regions were first amplified by RT-PCR with HTBI primers. Using its own MiXCR run on the multiplex PCR reads, TCRdb lists one record per CDR3 protein. The repertoire holds about 640,000 distinct CDR3 sequences, with around 21% as singletons. This CDR3 comprises 16 residues. Germline values: CDR1 GTSNPN, CDR2 SVGIG (reference sequence). The V segment lost 3 bases and the J segment 0 bases; nucleotides outside the gene matches: 7.

Sample: blood. The chain couples TRBV30 to TRBJ2-7, with 11 bases that match TRBD2. The source is a man under 40 with Graves' ophthalmopathy. This chain's CDR3 is CAWRAGTSGHSYEQYF. CDR3 in DNA: TGTGCCTGGAGGGCCGGGACTAGCGGCCACTCCTACGAGCAGTACTTC.